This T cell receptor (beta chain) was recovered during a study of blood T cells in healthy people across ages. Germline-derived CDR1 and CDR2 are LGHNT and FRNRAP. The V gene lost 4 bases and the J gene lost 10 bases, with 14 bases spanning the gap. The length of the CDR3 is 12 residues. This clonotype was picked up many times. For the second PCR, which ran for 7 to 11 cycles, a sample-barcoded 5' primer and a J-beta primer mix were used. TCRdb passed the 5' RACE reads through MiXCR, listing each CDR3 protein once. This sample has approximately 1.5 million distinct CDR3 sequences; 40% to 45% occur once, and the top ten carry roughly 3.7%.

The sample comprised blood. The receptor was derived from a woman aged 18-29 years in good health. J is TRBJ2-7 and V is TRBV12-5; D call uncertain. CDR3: CASGSASDFQYF. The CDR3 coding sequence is TGTGCTAGTGGTTCCGCTTCAGATTTTCAGTACTTC.